The 32 T cell receptor beta chains given below trace back to one sample, sequenced in a study of T-cell memory formation after mild COVID-19. TCRdb reanalysed the 5' RACE reads using MiXCR and keeps one entry per CDR3 protein. The sample shows 470,000 or so distinct CDR3 sequences, about 20% of them seen only once. The sequencing sample was made of PBMCs or a T cell subset sorted from them (not recorded which). These receptors came from an adult woman who had mild COVID-19 (a few samples of this study predate the infection). Cell type and time point are not known.

The chain is built from TRBV7-6 and TRBJ2-7, with TRBD1 matching 9 bases. J was trimmed by 9 bases and V by 1 base; bases with no gene match: 10. CDR3 length: 15 amino acids. Germline CDR1 and CDR2: SGHVS and FNYEAQ. The CDR3 DNA reads as TGTGCCAGCAGCTTAGAAAGGACAGGGGCGCGGTCGCAGTACTTC. The encoded protein is CASSLERTGARSQYF.

The CDR3 loop reads CASRRLEFTGELFF. CDR3 DNA: TGTGCCAGCAGACGACTAGAATTCACCGGGGAGCTGTTTTTT. J is TRBJ2-2 and V is TRBV12-3 or TRBV12-4; TRBD2 might be the D (6 bases). This CDR3 has 14 amino acids. V lost 6 bases to trimming and J lost 4 bases, with 12 bases between them.

J is TRBJ2-7 and V is TRBV20-1, with D maybe TRBD2 (6 bases). V gave up 3 bases and J gave up 7 bases, with 16 bases separating them. The CDR3 runs 13 residues. Germline V gives CDR1 DFQATT, CDR2 SNEGSKA (reference sequence). The CDR3 DNA sequence: TGCAGTGCTAGGACGGGGAGGCTGAGAGAGCAGTACTTC. Protein sequence: CSARTGRLREQYF.

The chain combines TRBV5-1 with TRBJ2-7, with 8 positions matching TRBD1. CDR3 size: 15 residues. Germline CDR1 SGHRS, CDR2 YFSETQ. V trimming: 3 bases; J trimming: 1 base; junction bases outside the gene matches: 6. The CDR3 here is CASSWGTGNSYEQYF. The CDR3 coding sequence is TGCGCCAGCAGCTGGGGGACAGGTAATTCCTACGAGCAGTACTTC.

This chain joins TRBV6-1 and TRBJ1-1; D not certain. Germline V lookup: CDR1 MNHNS, CDR2 SASEGT. The CDR3 loop spans 13 amino acids. V dropped 2 bases and J dropped 11 bases, with 15 bases sitting between them. The DNA of the CDR3 is TGTGCCAGCAGTGAAAGGATCCCCCCGGCCGCTTTCTTT. Protein: CASSERIPPAAFF.

This clonotype was recorded many times. This sequence joins TRBV6-4 and TRBJ2-5, with TRBD1 as a possible D gene (6 bases). The CDR3 covers 15 residues. Trimming cost V 0 bases and J 2 bases, with 10 bases left between them. Germline V gene data show CDR1 as MRHNA and CDR2 as SNTAGT. The DNA for the CDR3 is TGTGCCAGCAGTGACTCAGGGGGACCACAAGAGACCCAGTACTTC. As protein: CASSDSGGPQETQYF.

The chain has TRBV12-3 or TRBV12-4 and TRBJ2-2, with 8 bases aligning to TRBD1. The CDR3 is 17 residues long. Unmatched junction bases numbered 13, after V lost 6 bases and J lost 4 bases. CDR3 sequence: CASSSRQGLFFTGELFF. In nucleotides, the CDR3 is TGTGCCAGCAGCAGTAGACAGGGGTTGTTTTTCACCGGGGAGCTGTTTTTT.

The chain employs TRBV12-3 or TRBV12-4 and TRBJ1-1; TRBD1 agrees at 7 bases. The trim removed 6 bases at V and 10 bases at J, leaving 14 bases unmatched. CDR3 length equals 14 residues. For the CDR3, the DNA is TGTGCCAGCAGGTACTGGGACAGTTTGGAAGGAGCTTTCTTT. Translation: CASRYWDSLEGAFF.

This clonotype turned up a few times. CDR3 residues: CATSDSGGSYNEQFF. In DNA form, the CDR3 reads TGTGCCACCAGTGATAGTGGCGGTTCCTACAATGAGCAGTTCTTC. The chain is built from TRBV24-1 and TRBJ2-1; no definite D call. Germline CDR1 and CDR2: KGHDR and SFDVKD. The V and J ends lost 3 bases and 1 base respectively, with 9 bases between them. CDR3 length equals 15 residues.

This sequence joins TRBV20-1 and TRBJ1-4, with 7 bases identical to TRBD1. V lost 0 bases, J lost 6 bases, and 1 base stayed unmatched. Germline values: CDR1 DFQATT, CDR2 SNEGSKA (reference sequence). The CDR3 has 13 amino acids. The chain's CDR3 is CSARDGQDEKLFF. CDR3 coding DNA: TGCAGTGCTAGAGACGGACAGGATGAAAAACTGTTTTTT.

This clonotype was seen more than once but under ten times. The V gene is TRBV6-6, the J gene TRBJ2-7; TRBD1 might be the D (7 bases). Germline CDR1 MNHNY, CDR2 SVGAGI (reference sequence). Trimming took 8 bases from V and 3 from J, leaving 23 bases between them. The CDR3 has 16 residues. Written as DNA, the CDR3 is TGTGCCAGCGCTACTCGGACCCGCCAGGGGGGCTACGAGCAGTACTTC. Amino acid sequence: CASATRTRQGGYEQYF.

The V call is TRBV7-2, the J call TRBJ1-1; the D is unclear. The V gene's germline CDR1 is SGHTA and CDR2 FQGNSA. The CDR3 is made up of 14 amino acids. V gave up 1 base and J gave up 0 bases, with 6 bases separating them. The CDR3 loop is CASSLGNMNTEAFF. CDR3 sequence (DNA): TGTGCCAGCAGCTTAGGCAACATGAACACTGAAGCTTTCTTT.

As to this clonotype: At one end the junction does not follow the germline gene, possibly because of a read error. J is TRBJ2-7 and V is TRBV5-1; 13 bases fit TRBD2. The CDR3 is made up of 16 amino acids. Germline V gene lookup returns CDR1 SGHRS and CDR2 YFSETQ. CDR3 DNA sequence: TGCGCCGGCAGCCAAGGGACTAGCGGGGCTTCCTACGAGCAGTACTTC. Protein: CAGSQGTSGASYEQYF.

The J gene is TRBJ1-2, the V gene TRBV2, with a weak D call TRBD1 (5 bases). The CDR3 loop spans 15 amino acids. Germline CDR1 reads SNHLY; CDR2 reads FYNNEI. The V end lost 6 bases, the J end lost 2 bases, and 16 bases lay between the germline ends. Here the CDR3 reads CASSVGRRGNYGYTF. The CDR3 bases are TGTGCCAGCAGCGTCGGGCGCCGGGGGAACTATGGCTACACCTTC.

A word on this clonotype: The junction and the germline gene differ at one end; a read error may be behind it. The V call is TRBV7-7, the J call TRBJ2-6; D unclear. Germline V gene sequence: CDR1 SSHAT, CDR2 FNYEAQ (reference sequence). This CDR3 has 16 residues. This CDR3 is CASSPTRHSGANVLTF. In nucleotides, the CDR3 is TGTGCTAGCAGCCCGACGAGACACTCAGGGGCCAACGTCCTGACTTTC.

This chain uses TRBV12-3 or TRBV12-4 with TRBJ2-1, with 9 bases that match TRBD2. This CDR3 has 18 amino acids. Losses at the gene ends were 2 bases for V and 4 bases for J; bases not matched to a gene: 12. The DNA for the CDR3 is TGTGCCAGCAGTTTATGGCGGCGATCTAGCGGGGTTTACAATGAGCAGTTCTTC. This translates into CASSLWRRSSGVYNEQFF.

This chain links TRBV29-1 with TRBJ1-2, with a possible D match to TRBD1 (6 bases). Trimming took 6 bases from V and 2 from J, leaving 13 bases between them. Per the germline V gene, CDR1 is SQVTM and CDR2 is ANQGSEA. The CDR3 spans 13 residues. The CDR3 DNA is TGCAGCGTATTATCAGGGGAGAACTATGGCTACACCTTC. This translates into CSVLSGENYGYTF.

V gene TRBV24-1 combines with J gene TRBJ2-5, with 9 positions matching TRBD1. With V trimmed by 1 base and J by 1 base, 9 bases remained unmatched. The CDR3 extends over 18 amino acids. Germline-derived CDR1 and CDR2 are KGHDR and SFDVKD. CDR3 nucleotide sequence: TGTGCCACCAGTGATTTCCCGAATGACAGGGGGTTCCAAGAGACCCAGTACTTC. Its protein is CATSDFPNDRGFQETQYF.

J is TRBJ1-6 and V is TRBV7-2; D might be TRBD1 (5 bases). This CDR3 region has 16 residues. Looked up from germline, CDR1 is SGHTA and CDR2 is FQGNSA. V gave up 5 bases and J gave up 4 bases, with 15 bases separating them. The CDR3 DNA is TGTGCCAGCAGCCCCCAGATGACAGTATATAATTCACCCCTCCACTTT. This gives the protein CASSPQMTVYNSPLHF.

This clonotype was counted a few times. J is TRBJ1-2 and V is TRBV4-1; the D is unclear. The CDR3 loop spans 14 amino acids. Germline CDR1 is MGHRA and CDR2 is YSYEKL. The germline V and J ends were trimmed by 1 base and 0 bases, with 6 bases remaining between them. The CDR3 reads CASSQAVTNYGYTF. The DNA of the CDR3 is TGCGCCAGCAGCCAAGCAGTCACTAACTATGGCTACACCTTC.

The gene calls are TRBV14 and TRBJ2-7, with 12 positions matching TRBD2. Unmatched junction bases numbered 7, after V lost 4 bases and J lost 0 bases. CDR1 SGHDN and CDR2 FVKESK come from the germline V gene. There are 17 residues in the CDR3. The CDR3 spells CASSPPLAGGRSYEQYF. The CDR3 DNA sequence: TGTGCCAGCAGCCCCCCACTAGCGGGAGGCCGCTCCTACGAGCAGTACTTC.

This clonotype was picked up one time. Just one base apart from a much larger clone, this may be a read error. The chain joins TRBV6-4 to TRBJ1-2; 7 nucleotides match TRBD1. Germline values: CDR1 MRHNA, CDR2 SNTAGT. The CDR3 has 14 residues. The V segment lost 5 bases and the J segment 0 bases; nucleotides outside the gene matches: 3. The CDR3: CASSPTGSNYGYTF. The CDR3 DNA follows: TGTGCCAGCAGTCCGACAGGGTCTAACTATGGCTACACCTTC.

The V call is TRBV27, the J call TRBJ1-2; D unclear. Germline V gene lookup returns CDR1 MNHEY and CDR2 SMNVEV (reference sequence). Trimming removed 2 bases at V and 4 bases at J, with 11 bases between. The CDR3 spans 14 residues. CDR3 nucleotides: TGTGCCAGCAGTTTAAGGCGGAATAGCTATGGCTACACCTTC. Translated: CASSLRRNSYGYTF.

The sample holds a few counts of this clonotype. The J gene is TRBJ2-3, the V gene TRBV30, with 8 bases aligning to TRBD1. CDR1 is GTSNPN and CDR2 is SVGIG in the germline V gene (reference sequence). CDR3 length: 13 amino acids. The junction had 2 bases not matched to a gene; V was cut back by 4 bases and J by 2 bases. CDR3 protein: CAWTGGVTDTQYF. CDR3 bases: TGTGCCTGGACAGGGGGCGTCACAGATACGCAGTATTTT.

This clonotype was recorded once. J is TRBJ2-5 and V is TRBV11-2; TRBD2 agrees at 7 bases. The junction had 10 bases not matched to a gene; V was cut back by 5 bases and J by 1 base. The CDR3 runs 16 residues. Germline values: CDR1 SGHAT, CDR2 FQNNGV. This CDR3 is CASSPYPGLPQETQYF. CDR3 sequence (DNA): TGTGCCAGCAGCCCCTATCCGGGACTACCCCAAGAGACCCAGTACTTC.

This clonotype was counted at least ten times. This sequence joins TRBV7-9 and TRBJ2-5, with a weak D call TRBD1 (6 bases). V lost 1 base and J lost 3, with 6 bases in between. The CDR3 loop spans 13 amino acids. Germline loops: CDR1 SEHNR, CDR2 FQNEAQ (reference sequence). CDR3 in amino acids: CASSLGTEETQYF. The CDR3 DNA follows: TGTGCCAGCAGCTTAGGGACAGAAGAGACCCAGTACTTC.

This clonotype was counted at least ten times. The chain recombines TRBV4-2 with TRBJ2-5; 11 bases align to TRBD2. With 4 bases clipped from V and 4 bases from J, the junction kept 5 bases outside the gene matches. The CDR3 runs to 15 residues. The germline gives CDR1 LGHNA, CDR2 YNFKEQ. The CDR3 DNA reads as TGTGCCAGCAGCCCCACCGGACTAGCGGGAGAGACCCAGTACTTC. Translated, it gives CASSPTGLAGETQYF.

The chain joins TRBV12-3 or TRBV12-4 to TRBJ2-1; the match to TRBD1 covers 9 bases. The CDR3 consists of 15 residues. Trimming took 6 bases from V and 5 from J; bases not matched to a gene: 8. The CDR3 protein is CASSAGQGVNNEQFF. CDR3 bases: TGTGCCAGCAGCGCGGGACAGGGAGTAAACAATGAGCAGTTCTTC.

This clonotype was counted between two and nine times. The CDR3 nucleotides read TGCGCCAGCTCCATCGTCTCCCCTACGGCATCGAACACTGAAGCTTTCTTT. Translated, it gives CASSIVSPTASNTEAFF. J is TRBJ1-1 and V is TRBV5-1; D unclear. The CDR3 has 17 residues. V was shortened by 7 bases and J by 1 base, with 23 bases between the two germline ends. Per germline, CDR1 SGHRS and CDR2 YFSETQ.

This chain connects TRBV9 to TRBJ1-2; D is possibly TRBD1 (5 bases). Germline CDR1 and CDR2: SGDLS and YYNGEE. This CDR3 has 15 amino acids. Trimming pared 4 bases from V and 2 bases from J, leaving 15 bases between. The CDR3 region has the DNA TGTGCCAGCAGCCCACAACCGGGGCAGAACTATGGCTACACCTTC. Its protein is CASSPQPGQNYGYTF.

The CDR3: CASSHYRAGVVYNEQFF. In DNA form, the CDR3 reads TGTGCCAGCAGCCATTATCGGGCGGGAGTCGTGTACAATGAGCAGTTCTTC. The V call is TRBV11-3, the J call TRBJ2-1; 7 nucleotides agree with TRBD2. Germline V CDR1 and CDR2: SGHNT, YENEEA. V shed 5 bases and J 4 bases; nucleotides not matched to a gene: 14. This CDR3 has 17 residues.

V gene TRBV12-3 or TRBV12-4 combines with J gene TRBJ1-6; D might be TRBD1 (5 bases). V lost 3 bases, J lost 5 bases, and 8 bases lay in between. This CDR3 is built from 14 residues. CDR3 sequence (DNA): TGTGCCAGCAGTTTCCGGGGGAATAATTCACCCCTCCACTTT. This translates into CASSFRGNNSPLHF.